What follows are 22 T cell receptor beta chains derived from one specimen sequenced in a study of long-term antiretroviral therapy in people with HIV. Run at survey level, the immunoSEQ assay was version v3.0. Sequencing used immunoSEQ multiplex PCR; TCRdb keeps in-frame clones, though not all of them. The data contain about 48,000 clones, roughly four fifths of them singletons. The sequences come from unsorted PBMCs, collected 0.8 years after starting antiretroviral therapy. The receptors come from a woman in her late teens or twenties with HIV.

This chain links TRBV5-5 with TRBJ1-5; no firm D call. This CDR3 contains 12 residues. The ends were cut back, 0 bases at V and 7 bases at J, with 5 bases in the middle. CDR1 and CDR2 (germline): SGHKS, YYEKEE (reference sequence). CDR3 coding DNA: TGTGCCAGCAGCTTGGCGGGCCAGCCCCAGCATTTT. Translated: CASSLAGQPQHF.

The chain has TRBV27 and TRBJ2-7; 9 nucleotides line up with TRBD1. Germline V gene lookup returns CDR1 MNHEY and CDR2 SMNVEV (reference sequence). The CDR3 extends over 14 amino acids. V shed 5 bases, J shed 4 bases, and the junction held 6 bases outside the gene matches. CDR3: CASSQTGGWYEQYF. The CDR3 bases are TGTGCCAGCAGTCAAACAGGGGGCTGGTACGAGCAGTACTTC.

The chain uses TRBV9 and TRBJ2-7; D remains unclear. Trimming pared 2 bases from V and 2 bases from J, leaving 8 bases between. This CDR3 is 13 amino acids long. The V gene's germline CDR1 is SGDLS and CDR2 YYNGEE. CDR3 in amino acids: CASSVDDAYEQYF. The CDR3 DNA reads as TGTGCCAGCAGCGTCGACGACGCCTACGAGCAGTACTTC.

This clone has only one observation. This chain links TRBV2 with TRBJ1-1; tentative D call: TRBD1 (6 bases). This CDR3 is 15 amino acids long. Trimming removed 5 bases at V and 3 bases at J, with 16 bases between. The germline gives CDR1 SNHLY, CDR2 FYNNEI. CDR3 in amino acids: CASSPRDEGDTEAFF. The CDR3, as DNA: TGTGCCAGCAGTCCCAGGGACGAGGGGGACACTGAAGCTTTCTTT.

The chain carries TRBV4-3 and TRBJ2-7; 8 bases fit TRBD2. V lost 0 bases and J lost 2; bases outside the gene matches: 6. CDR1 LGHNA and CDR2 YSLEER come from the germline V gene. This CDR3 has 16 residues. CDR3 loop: CASSQEWDSGTYEQYF. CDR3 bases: TGCGCCAGCAGCCAAGAGTGGGATAGCGGGACCTACGAGCAGTACTTC.

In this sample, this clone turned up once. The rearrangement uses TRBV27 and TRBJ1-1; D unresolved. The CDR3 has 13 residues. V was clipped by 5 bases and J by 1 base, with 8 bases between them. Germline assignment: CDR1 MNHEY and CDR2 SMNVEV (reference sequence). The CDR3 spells CASSITANTEAFF. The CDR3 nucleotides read TGTGCCAGCAGTATAACAGCGAACACTGAAGCTTTCTTT.

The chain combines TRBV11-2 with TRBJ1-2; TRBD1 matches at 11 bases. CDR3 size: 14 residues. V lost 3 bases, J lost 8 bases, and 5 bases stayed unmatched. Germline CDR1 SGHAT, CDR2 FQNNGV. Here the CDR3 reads CASSLSDRGRGYTF. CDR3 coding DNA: TGTGCCAGCAGCTTGTCGGACAGGGGGCGCGGCTACACCTTC.

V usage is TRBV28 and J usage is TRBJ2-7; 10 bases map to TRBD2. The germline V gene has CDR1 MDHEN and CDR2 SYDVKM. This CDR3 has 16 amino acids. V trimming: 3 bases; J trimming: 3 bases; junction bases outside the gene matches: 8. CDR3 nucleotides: TGTGCCAGCAGTTTTGTCGGACTAGCGGAGAGCTACGAGCAGTACTTC. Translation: CASSFVGLAESYEQYF.

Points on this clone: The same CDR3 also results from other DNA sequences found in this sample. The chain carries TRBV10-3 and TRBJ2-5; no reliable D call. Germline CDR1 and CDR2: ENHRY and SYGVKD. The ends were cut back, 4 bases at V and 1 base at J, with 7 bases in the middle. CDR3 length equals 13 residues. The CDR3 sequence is CAISGRLQETQYF. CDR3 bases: TGTGCCATCAGTGGCAGACTCCAAGAGACCCAGTACTTC.

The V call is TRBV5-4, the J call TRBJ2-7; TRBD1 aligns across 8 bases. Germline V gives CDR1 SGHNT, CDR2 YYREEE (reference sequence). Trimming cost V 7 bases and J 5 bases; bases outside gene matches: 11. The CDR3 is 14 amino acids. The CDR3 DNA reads TGTGCCAGCTACTCGGCGGGACAGGCCCACGAGCAGTACTTC. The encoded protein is CASYSAGQAHEQYF.

The CDR3 DNA follows: TGTGCCAGCAGCCCACGTGCAAGCTCCTACGAGCAGTACTTC. Its protein is CASSPRASSYEQYF. This chain links TRBV28 with TRBJ2-7; D uncertain. The CDR3 sequence is 14 residues long. V was pared by 6 bases and J by 0 bases, with 12 bases between. Germline-derived CDR1 and CDR2 are MDHEN and SYDVKM.

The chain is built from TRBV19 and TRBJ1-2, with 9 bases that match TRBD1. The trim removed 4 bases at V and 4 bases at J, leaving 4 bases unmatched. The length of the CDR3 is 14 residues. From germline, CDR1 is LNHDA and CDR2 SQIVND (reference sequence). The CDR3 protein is CASSNRGLGYGYTF. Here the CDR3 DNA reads TGTGCCAGTAGTAACAGGGGGCTCGGCTATGGCTACACCTTC.

The CDR3: CASSLGGATNTGELFF. CDR3 bases: TGTGCCAGCAGCTTGGGCGGAGCAACGAACACCGGGGAGCTGTTTTTT. The V call is TRBV11-2, the J call TRBJ2-2; the D is unclear. The CDR3 sequence is 16 residues long. V lost 3 bases, J lost 0 bases, and 11 bases lay in between. Germline values: CDR1 SGHAT, CDR2 FQNNGV.

CDR3 coding DNA: TGTGCCAGCAGCTTATATACAGGGGCGTTCACAGATACGCAGTATTTT. Residues: CASSLYTGAFTDTQYF. V is TRBV7-8 and J is TRBJ2-3, with 7 bases fitting TRBD1. CDR3 length: 16 residues. In germline, CDR1 is SGHVS, CDR2 FQNEAQ. Germline trimming cut 2 bases from V and 2 bases from J; bases unmatched to any gene: 7.

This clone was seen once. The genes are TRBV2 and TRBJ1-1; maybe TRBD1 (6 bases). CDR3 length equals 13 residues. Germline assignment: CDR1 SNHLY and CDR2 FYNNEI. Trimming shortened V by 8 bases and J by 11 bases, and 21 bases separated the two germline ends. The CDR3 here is CASGGGQSARAFF. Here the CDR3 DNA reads TGTGCCAGCGGGGGGGGGCAAAGCGCTAGGGCTTTCTTT.

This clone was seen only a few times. The CDR3 DNA follows: TGTGCCAGCAGCTTAGGATCGACAGGGGCGATGCCTGAAGCTTTCTTT. Its translation: CASSLGSTGAMPEAFF. This sequence joins TRBV7-9 and TRBJ1-1, with 8 bases fitting TRBD1. CDR3 size: 16 residues. The junction had 10 bases not matched to a gene; V was cut back by 1 base and J by 6 bases. The germline V gene encodes CDR1 SEHNR and CDR2 FQNEAQ (reference sequence).

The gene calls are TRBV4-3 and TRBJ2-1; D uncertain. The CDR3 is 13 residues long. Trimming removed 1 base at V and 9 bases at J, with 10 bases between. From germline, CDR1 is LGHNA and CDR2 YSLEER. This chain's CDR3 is CASSQVSVGEQFF. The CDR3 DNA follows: TGCGCCAGCAGCCAAGTATCTGTTGGTGAGCAGTTCTTC.

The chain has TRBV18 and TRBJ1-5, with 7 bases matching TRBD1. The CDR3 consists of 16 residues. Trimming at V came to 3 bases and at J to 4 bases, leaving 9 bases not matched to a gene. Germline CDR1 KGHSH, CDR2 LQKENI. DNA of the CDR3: TGTGCCAGCTCACCTCTCCCCAGGGGGGAAAATCAGCCCCAGCATTTT. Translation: CASSPLPRGENQPQHF.

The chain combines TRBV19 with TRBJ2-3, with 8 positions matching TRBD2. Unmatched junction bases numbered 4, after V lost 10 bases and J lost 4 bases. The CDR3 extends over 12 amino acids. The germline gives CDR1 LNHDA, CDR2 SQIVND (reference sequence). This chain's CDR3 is CATRGGPDTQYF. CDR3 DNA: TGTGCCACTCGGGGGGGGCCAGATACGCAGTATTTT.

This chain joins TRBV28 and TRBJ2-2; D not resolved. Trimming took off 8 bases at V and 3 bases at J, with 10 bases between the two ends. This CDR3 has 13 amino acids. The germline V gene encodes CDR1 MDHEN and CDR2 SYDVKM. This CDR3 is CASRAGYTGELFF. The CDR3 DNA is TGTGCCAGCCGGGCCGGGTACACCGGGGAGCTGTTTTTT. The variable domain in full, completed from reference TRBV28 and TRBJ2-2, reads DVKVTQSSRYLVKRTGEKVFLECVQDMDHENMFWYRQDPGLGLRLIYFSYDVKMKEKGDIPEGYSVSREKKERFSLILESASTNQTSMYLCASRAGYTGELFFGEGSRLTVL.

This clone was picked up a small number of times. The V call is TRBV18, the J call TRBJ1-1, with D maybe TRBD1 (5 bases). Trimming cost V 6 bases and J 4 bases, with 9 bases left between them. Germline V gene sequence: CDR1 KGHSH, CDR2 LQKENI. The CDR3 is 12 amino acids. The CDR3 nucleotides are TGTGCCAGCTCCCCCGGGGCCACTGAAGCTTTCTTT. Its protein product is CASSPGATEAFF. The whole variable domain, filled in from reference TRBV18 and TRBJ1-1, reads NAGVMQNPRHLVRRRGQEARLRCSPMKGHSHVYWYRQLPEEGLKFMVYLQKENIIDESGMPKERFSAEFPKEGPSILRIQQVVRGDSAAYFCASSPGATEAFFGQGTRLTVV.

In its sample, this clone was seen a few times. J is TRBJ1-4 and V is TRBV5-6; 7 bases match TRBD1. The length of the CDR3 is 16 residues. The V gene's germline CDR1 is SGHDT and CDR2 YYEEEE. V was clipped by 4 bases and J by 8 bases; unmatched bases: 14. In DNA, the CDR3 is TGTGCCAGCAGCCGACCGGAGGGGGCCGGGGGGGAAAAACTGTTTTTT. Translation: CASSRPEGAGGEKLFF. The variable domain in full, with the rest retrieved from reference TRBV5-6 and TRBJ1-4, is DAGVTQSPTHLIKTRGQQVTLRCSPKSGHDTVSWYQQALGQGPQFIFQYYEEEERQRGNFPDRFSGHQFPNYSSELNVNALLLGDSALYLCASSRPEGAGGEKLFFGSGTQLSVL.